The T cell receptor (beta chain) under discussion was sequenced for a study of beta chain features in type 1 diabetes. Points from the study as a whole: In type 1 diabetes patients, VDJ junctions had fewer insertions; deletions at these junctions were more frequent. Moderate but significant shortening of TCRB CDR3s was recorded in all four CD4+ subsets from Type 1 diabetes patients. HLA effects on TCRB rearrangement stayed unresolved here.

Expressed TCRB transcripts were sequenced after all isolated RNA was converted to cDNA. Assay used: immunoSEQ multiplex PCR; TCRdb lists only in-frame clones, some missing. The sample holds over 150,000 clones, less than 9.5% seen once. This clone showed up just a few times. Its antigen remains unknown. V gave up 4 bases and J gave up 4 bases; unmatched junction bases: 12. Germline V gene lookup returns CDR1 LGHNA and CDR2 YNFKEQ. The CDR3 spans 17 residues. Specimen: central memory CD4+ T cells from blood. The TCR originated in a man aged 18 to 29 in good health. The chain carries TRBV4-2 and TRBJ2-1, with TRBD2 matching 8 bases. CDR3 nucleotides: TGTGCCAGCAGCCCCTTAGCGGGGCGGCTGACTTACAATGAGCAGTTCTTC. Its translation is CASSPLAGRLTYNEQFF.